The 30 T cell receptor beta chains given below trace back to one sample, sequenced in a study of cytomegalovirus exposure and HLA in healthy donors. The primer mix had 60 Vbeta and 13 Jbeta primers. Assay used: immunoSEQ multiplex PCR; TCRdb lists only in-frame clones, some missing. The data show nearly 110,000 clones, roughly 70% seen once. Source material: PBMCs. The receptors shown here come from a woman between 40 and 50 years old in good health and CMV-seropositive.

The rearrangement links TRBV12-5 to TRBJ1-5; 8 nucleotides line up with TRBD1. The CDR3 is 13 residues long. CDR1 LGHNT and CDR2 FRNRAP come from the germline V gene. J gave up 5 bases and V 7 bases, and 4 bases lay outside the gene matches. CDR3 sequence reads: CASAKTGDQPQHF. The CDR3 nucleotides are TGTGCTAGTGCCAAGACAGGGGATCAGCCCCAGCATTTT.

The chain employs TRBV5-1 and TRBJ2-1; the D gene is possibly TRBD1 (6 bases). V shed 7 bases and J shed 8 bases, with 22 bases lying between them. The CDR3 consists of 15 residues. Germline CDR1 is SGHRS and CDR2 is YFSETQ. For the CDR3, the DNA is TGCGCCAGCCGAGAGAGGGACGGCCCAGGGGATGAGCAGTTCTTC. It encodes CASRERDGPGDEQFF.

The gene calls are TRBV11-1 and TRBJ2-1; 7 nucleotides line up with TRBD2. The CDR3 has 16 residues. The V gene's germline CDR1 is SGHAT and CDR2 FQDESV (reference sequence). Unmatched junction bases numbered 9, after V lost 5 bases and J lost 2 bases. The CDR3 protein is CASSIPPSGAYNEQFF. The DNA for the CDR3 is TGTGCCAGCAGCATACCACCTAGCGGAGCCTACAATGAGCAGTTCTTC. The entire variable domain, with the rest obtained from reference TRBV11-1 and TRBJ2-1, is as follows: EAEVAQSPRYKITEKSQAVAFWCDPISGHATLYWYRQILGQGPELLVQFQDESVVDDSQLPKDRFSAERLKGVDSTLKIQPAELGDSAMYLCASSIPPSGAYNEQFFGPGTRLTVL.

The sample holds a few counts of this clone. The chain employs TRBV19 and TRBJ1-5; D is uncertain. This CDR3 is 13 amino acids long. V was cut by 5 bases and J by 4 bases, with 9 bases left in between. Germline CDR1 and CDR2: LNHDA and SQIVND (reference sequence). The CDR3 DNA follows: TGTGCCAGTAGTGGCAGGTTTAATCAGCCCCAGCATTTT. Protein sequence: CASSGRFNQPQHF.

The chain recombines TRBV30 with TRBJ1-1, with 10 positions matching TRBD1. The trim removed 0 bases at V and 5 bases at J, leaving 6 bases unmatched. The length of the CDR3 is 15 residues. Germline loops: CDR1 GTSNPN, CDR2 SVGIG (reference sequence). The CDR3 loop is CAWSVRQGAGTEAFF. In DNA form, the CDR3 reads TGTGCCTGGAGTGTACGACAGGGGGCAGGGACTGAAGCTTTCTTT.

This rearrangement joins TRBV7-9 to TRBJ1-5; no definite D call. Trimming took 1 base from V and 11 from J, leaving 12 bases between them. Per the germline V gene, CDR1 is SEHNR and CDR2 is FQNEAQ (reference sequence). This CDR3 has 13 amino acids. The CDR3 DNA is TGTGCCAGCAGCTTAGGCTGGGGAGAGACCCAGCATTTT. The encoded protein is CASSLGWGETQHF.

V gene TRBV25-1 combines with J gene TRBJ1-1, with TRBD1 as a possible D gene (5 bases). Trimming removed 9 bases at V and 3 bases at J, with 17 bases between. This CDR3 is 14 amino acids long. The germline V gene has CDR1 MGHDK and CDR2 SYGVNS. CDR3 residues: CASHGREGDTEAFF. In nucleotides, the CDR3 is TGTGCCAGTCATGGCAGGGAAGGGGACACTGAAGCTTTCTTT.

The CDR3 nucleotides are TGTGCCACCCGCCCCGGAGGATACACTGAAGCTTTCTTT. Protein sequence: CATRPGGYTEAFF. This rearrangement joins TRBV6-5 to TRBJ1-1, with unresolved D. The CDR3 contains 13 residues. The V end was cut by 10 bases, the J end by 3 bases, with 15 bases between. Germline loops: CDR1 MNHEY, CDR2 SVGAGI.

The rearrangement joins TRBV4-1 to TRBJ2-3; unclear D gene. Germline V lookup: CDR1 MGHRA, CDR2 YSYEKL. V lost 0 bases, J lost 3 bases, and 4 bases lay in between. The CDR3 length is 13 residues. CDR3 sequence: CASSQEQTDTQYF. The CDR3, as DNA: TGCGCCAGCAGCCAAGAACAGACAGATACGCAGTATTTT.

The chain links TRBV6-1 to TRBJ1-5, with a possible D match to TRBD1 (6 bases). The V gene's germline CDR1 is MNHNS and CDR2 SASEGT. The CDR3 covers 17 residues. The germline V and J ends were trimmed by 1 base and 3 bases, with 16 bases remaining between them. The CDR3 reads CASSEGTGRWNNQPQHF. CDR3 bases: TGTGCCAGCAGTGAAGGAACAGGGCGGTGGAACAATCAGCCCCAGCATTTT.

This chain uses TRBV6-6 with TRBJ1-2, with no clear D. From germline, CDR1 is MNHNY and CDR2 SVGAGI (reference sequence). CDR3 length: 15 residues. V gave up 6 bases and J gave up 5 bases, with 19 bases separating them. Here the CDR3 DNA reads TGTGCCAGCAGGAACCCGGTCGGAGGTTCATATGGCTACACCTTC. It yields the protein CASRNPVGGSYGYTF.

The V call is TRBV20-1, the J call TRBJ1-6; no clear D. The germline gives CDR1 DFQATT, CDR2 SNEGSKA (reference sequence). The germline V and J ends were trimmed by 3 bases and 13 bases, with 10 bases remaining between them. The CDR3 length is 11 residues. CDR3 DNA sequence: TGCAGTGCTAGTGCCGGTGGTCCCCTCCACTTT. This sequence encodes CSASAGGPLHF.

This clone was recorded once. The genes are TRBV2 and TRBJ2-3; 11 bases are shared with TRBD1. This CDR3 comprises 16 residues. Germline V lookup: CDR1 SNHLY, CDR2 FYNNEI. Trimming took 5 bases from V and 5 from J; bases not matched to a gene: 9. In nucleotides, the CDR3 is TGTGCCAGCAGTTACCGGACAGGGGGCATTAGAGATACGCAGTATTTT. Its translation is CASSYRTGGIRDTQYF.

The chain employs TRBV19 and TRBJ1-2; weak D call: TRBD1 (5 bases). The CDR3 length is 13 residues. Trimming took 6 bases from V and 4 from J, leaving 12 bases between them. Germline loops: CDR1 LNHDA, CDR2 SQIVND (reference sequence). CDR3: CASSDPGGYGYTF. The CDR3 DNA reads as TGTGCCAGTAGCGACCCCGGGGGCTATGGCTACACCTTC.

This chain uses TRBV30 with TRBJ2-3, with 7 bases identical to TRBD1. Germline trimming cut 0 bases from V and 8 bases from J; bases unmatched to any gene: 5. Germline V gene lookup returns CDR1 GTSNPN and CDR2 SVGIG (reference sequence). The CDR3 is 13 amino acids. The CDR3 sequence: CAWSVASGGTQYF. The CDR3 DNA follows: TGTGCCTGGAGTGTAGCCTCAGGGGGTACGCAGTATTTT. Full variable domain (remainder filled in from reference TRBV30 and TRBJ2-3): SQTIHQWPATLVQPVGSPLSLECTVEGTSNPNLYWYRQAAGRGLQLLFYSVGIGQISSEVPQNLSASRPQDRQFILSSKKLLLSDSGFYLCAWSVASGGTQYFGPGTRLTVL.

This chain connects TRBV6-6 to TRBJ2-2; D possibly corresponds to TRBD1 (6 bases). The CDR3 sequence is 15 residues long. Germline-derived CDR1 and CDR2 are MNHNY and SVGAGI (reference sequence). The V gene lost 8 bases and the J gene lost 4 bases, with 17 bases spanning the gap. Here the CDR3 DNA reads TGTGCCAGCCACAGCGTGCAGGGGAGCACCGGGGAGCTGTTTTTT. Its translation is CASHSVQGSTGELFF.

The rearrangement links TRBV19 to TRBJ2-1; TRBD2 aligns across 8 bases. Germline V gene lookup returns CDR1 LNHDA and CDR2 SQIVND (reference sequence). The CDR3 length is 16 residues. With V trimmed by 7 bases and J by 2 bases, 10 bases remained unmatched. As DNA, the CDR3 is TGTGCCAGTAAAAACGGGGGGGCCAACACCTACAATGAGCAGTTCTTC. Amino acids: CASKNGGANTYNEQFF.

V and J are TRBV30 and TRBJ2-5; TRBD1 might be the D (6 bases). The germline V gene has CDR1 GTSNPN and CDR2 SVGIG (reference sequence). The length of the CDR3 is 14 residues. Between the trimmed V and J ends, which lost 6 bases and 0 bases, there was a span of 14 bases. CDR3 nucleotides: TGTGCCTGCCAACCTGGGACATACCAAGAGACCCAGTACTTC. Encoded protein: CACQPGTYQETQYF.

This rearrangement joins TRBV6-5 to TRBJ2-2; the D gene is possibly TRBD1 (6 bases). Germline V gene sequence: CDR1 MNHEY, CDR2 SVGAGI. Trimming cost V 8 bases and J 1 base, with 11 bases left between them. The CDR3 spans 14 residues. The DNA of the CDR3 is TGTGCCAGCTCCACAGGGTTGAACACCGGGGAGCTGTTTTTT. This gives the protein CASSTGLNTGELFF.

The chain has TRBV2 and TRBJ2-3, with TRBD2 matching over 11 bases. Trimming took 6 bases from V and 5 from J; bases not matched to a gene: 7. Per the germline V gene, CDR1 is SNHLY and CDR2 is FYNNEI. The CDR3 has 15 amino acids. The CDR3 bases are TGTGCCAGCAGGCTTAGCGGGGGGGAAGTAGATACGCAGTATTTT. Amino acid sequence: CASRLSGGEVDTQYF.

This clone turned up a few times. J is TRBJ1-1 and V is TRBV5-6; D unclear. V was pared by 2 bases and J by 1 base, with 9 bases between. Germline lookup yields CDR1 SGHDT and CDR2 YYEEEE. The CDR3 length is 14 residues. The CDR3 sequence: CASSLIIPNTEAFF. The CDR3 region has the DNA TGTGCCAGCAGCTTAATTATTCCGAACACTGAAGCTTTCTTT.

This sequence joins TRBV6-1 and TRBJ1-5, with D maybe TRBD1 (5 bases). Trimming took off 6 bases at V and 3 bases at J, with 12 bases between the two ends. The germline V gene has CDR1 MNHNS and CDR2 SASEGT. This CDR3 is 14 amino acids long. Here the CDR3 DNA reads TGTGCCAGCAGCCCACAGGACCTCAATCAGCCCCAGCATTTT. Amino acid sequence: CASSPQDLNQPQHF.

The chain recombines TRBV29-1 with TRBJ2-5; D ambiguous. CDR1 is SQVTM and CDR2 is ANQGSEA in the germline V gene. CDR3 length: 14 amino acids. Trimming left V 4 bases short and J 4 bases short, with 16 bases between. The CDR3 bases are TGCAGCGTTGGTGTGCCGGCAGGCGTAGAGACCCAGTACTTC. Translated: CSVGVPAGVETQYF.

The rearrangement joins TRBV28 to TRBJ1-2, with TRBD1 as a possible D gene (6 bases). The CDR3 contains 13 residues. The germline V gene has CDR1 MDHEN and CDR2 SYDVKM. V gave up 5 bases and J gave up 4 bases, with 11 bases separating them. For the CDR3, the DNA is TGTGCCAGCAGTAAGCAGGGGATCTATGGCTACACCTTC. Amino acid sequence: CASSKQGIYGYTF.

The chain employs TRBV7-9 and TRBJ1-2; possibly TRBD1 for D (5 bases). The CDR3 contains 15 residues. V was pared by 1 base and J by 6 bases, with 15 bases between. The V gene's germline CDR1 is SEHNR and CDR2 FQNEAQ (reference sequence). The DNA for the CDR3 is TGTGCCAGCAGCTTAGAATGGACAAATCCTAATGGCTACACCTTC. It yields the protein CASSLEWTNPNGYTF. The full variable domain, completed using reference TRBV7-9 and TRBJ1-2, is DTGVSQNPRHKITKRGQNVTFRCDPISEHNRLYWYRQTLGQGPEFLTYFQNEAQLEKSRLLSDRFSAERPKGSFSTLEIQRTEQGDSAMYLCASSLEWTNPNGYTFGSGTRLTVV.

In this sample, this clone turned up once. The chain is built from TRBV15 and TRBJ1-6, with D perhaps TRBD1 (6 bases). V was cut by 3 bases and J by 7 bases, with 13 bases left in between. This CDR3 is built from 15 residues. The germline gives CDR1 LNHNV, CDR2 YYDKDF (reference sequence). CDR3 sequence reads: CATSSSYQGNSPLHF. The CDR3, as DNA: TGTGCCACCAGCAGTTCGTACCAGGGGAATTCACCCCTCCACTTT. Based on the CDR3 plus reference TRBV15 and TRBJ1-6, the full variable domain is DAMVIQNPRYQVTQFGKPVTLSCSQTLNHNVMYWYQQKSSQAPKLLFHYYDKDFNNEADTPDNFQSRRPNTSFCFLDIRSPGLGDTAMYLCATSSSYQGNSPLHFGNGTRLTVT.

This sequence joins TRBV2 and TRBJ2-7, with a possible D match to TRBD2 (6 bases). Germline values: CDR1 SNHLY, CDR2 FYNNEI. The CDR3 has 14 residues. Trimming left V 5 bases short and J 2 bases short, with 13 bases between. CDR3 DNA: TGTGCCAGCAGTTATGCGGGGTCACCCTACGAGCAGTACTTC. It translates to CASSYAGSPYEQYF.

The chain uses TRBV30 and TRBJ2-7, with D perhaps matching TRBD2 (5 bases). V lost 4 bases to trimming and J lost 4 bases, with 8 bases between them. Per germline, CDR1 GTSNPN and CDR2 SVGIG (reference sequence). The CDR3 extends over 11 amino acids. The CDR3 DNA reads TGTGCCTGGATAGGGAGATACGAGCAGTACTTC. Translation: CAWIGRYEQYF. Drawing the rest from reference TRBV30 and TRBJ2-7, the complete variable domain is SQTIHQWPATLVQPVGSPLSLECTVEGTSNPNLYWYRQAAGRGLQLLFYSVGIGQISSEVPQNLSASRPQDRQFILSSKKLLLSDSGFYLCAWIGRYEQYFGPGTRLTVT.

The CDR3 sequence is CASSLDPAGLTEAFF. The CDR3 nucleotides are TGCGCCAGCAGCTTGGATCCGGCAGGGCTCACTGAAGCTTTCTTT. This chain connects TRBV5-1 to TRBJ1-1, with D perhaps TRBD1 (5 bases). From germline, CDR1 is SGHRS and CDR2 YFSETQ. The CDR3 extends over 15 amino acids. Trimming shortened V by 0 bases and J by 4 bases, and 13 bases separated the two germline ends.

A few counts support this clone. This chain links TRBV9 with TRBJ2-1, with 8 bases lining up with TRBD2. The CDR3 spans 16 residues. V dropped 1 base and J dropped 0; count of bases not matched to a gene: 3. Germline V lookup: CDR1 SGDLS, CDR2 YYNGEE. The CDR3 protein is CASSVRSGSSYNEQFF. CDR3 coding DNA: TGTGCCAGCAGCGTACGGAGCGGGAGCTCCTACAATGAGCAGTTCTTC.